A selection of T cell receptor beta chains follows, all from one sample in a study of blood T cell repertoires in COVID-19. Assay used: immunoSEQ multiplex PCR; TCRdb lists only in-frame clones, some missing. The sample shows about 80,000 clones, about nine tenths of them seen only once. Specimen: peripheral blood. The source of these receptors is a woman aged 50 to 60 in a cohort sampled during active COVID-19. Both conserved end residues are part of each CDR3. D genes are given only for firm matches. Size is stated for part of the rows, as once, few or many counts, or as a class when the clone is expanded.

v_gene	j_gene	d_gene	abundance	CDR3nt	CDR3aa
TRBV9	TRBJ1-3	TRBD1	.	TGTGCCAGCAGCGGGACAGGGGCCATCTCTGGAAACACCATATATTTT	CASSGTGAISGNTIYF
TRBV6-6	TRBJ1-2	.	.	TGTGCCAGCAGTTTGGAGGGCTACTATGGCTACACCTTC	CASSLEGYYGYTF
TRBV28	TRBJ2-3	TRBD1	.	TGTGCCAGCAGTTTCTGGAACAGGGGAGCAGATACGCAGTATTTT	CASSFWNRGADTQYF
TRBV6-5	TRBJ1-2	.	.	TGTGCCAGCAGGCGGGACCGGGGAATGGACTATGGCTACACCTTC	CASRRDRGMDYGYTF
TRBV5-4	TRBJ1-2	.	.	TGTGCCAGCAGCCTTCCGGGGGGCAGTGGCTACACCTTC	CASSLPGGSGYTF
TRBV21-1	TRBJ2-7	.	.	TGTGCCAGCAGCAGGATGTCACCGGGACAGGACCACGAGCAGTACTTC	CASSRMSPGQDHEQYF
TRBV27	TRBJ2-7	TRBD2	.	TGTGCCAGCAGTTTAACGGGGACTACTCCCTACGAGCAGTACTTC	CASSLTGTTPYEQYF
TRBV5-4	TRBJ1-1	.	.	TGTGCCAGCAGCCCTGATCTCGGACAGCTAGGAGGCGGCACTGAAGCTTTCTTT	CASSPDLGQLGGGTEAFF
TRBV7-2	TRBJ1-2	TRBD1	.	TGTGCCAGCAGCGCTACAGGGGGCTCGGGCGGTGGCTACACCTTC	CASSATGGSGGGYTF
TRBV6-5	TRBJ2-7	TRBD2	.	TGTGCCAGCAGCCCGGATAGCGGGGGGTACGAGCAGTACTTC	CASSPDSGGYEQYF
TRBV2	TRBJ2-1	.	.	TGTGCCAGCACAGAGAACCCCGGGATTTCCTACAATGAGCAGTTCTTC	CASTENPGISYNEQFF
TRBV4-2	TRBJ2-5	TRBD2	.	TGTGCCAGCAGCCAAGATAGACTAGCGGGCGGAGAGACCCAGTACTTC	CASSQDRLAGGETQYF
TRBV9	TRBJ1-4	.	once	TGTGCCAGCAGCGTGGGGACAACCCTGAAGGAAAAACTGTTTTTT	CASSVGTTLKEKLFF
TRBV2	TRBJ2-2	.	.	TGTGCCAGCTCCCCCGTAGAGGCCACCGGGGAGCTGTTTTTT	CASSPVEATGELFF
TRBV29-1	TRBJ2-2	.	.	TGCAGCGTTGAAGATCTCAGCGCGAACACCGGGGAGCTGTTTTTT	CSVEDLSANTGELFF
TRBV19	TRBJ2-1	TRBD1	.	TGTGCCAGTAGTCCCGCCTCCCCAGGACAGGGGGGCAATGAGCAGTTCTTC	CASSPASPGQGGNEQFF
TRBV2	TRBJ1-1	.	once	TGTGCCAGTGGCGGGCAGGTCCGGGTTATTGAAGCTTTCTTT	CASGGQVRVIEAFF
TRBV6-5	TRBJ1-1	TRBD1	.	TGTGCCAGCAAACAGGGGGCAACCGAAGCTTTCTTT	CASKQGATEAFF
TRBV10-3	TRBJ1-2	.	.	TGTGCCATCAGAACCGAGTGGCAGACAATTAACTATGGCTACACCTTC	CAIRTEWQTINYGYTF
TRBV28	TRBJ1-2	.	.	TGTGCCAGCAGCCCGGCAGGGTCCTTTAACTATGGCTACACCTTC	CASSPAGSFNYGYTF
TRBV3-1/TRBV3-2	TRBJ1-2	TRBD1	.	TGTGCCAGCAGCCTCCTAATTGAGGGGGCGCATGGCTACACCTTC	CASSLLIEGAHGYTF
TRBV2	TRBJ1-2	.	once	TGTGCCAGCAGCGGCGCAGGGGCCGGCTACACCTTC	CASSGAGAGYTF
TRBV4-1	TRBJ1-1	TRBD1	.	TGCGCCAGCAGCCAAGATAGGGGCCAGGGGGCGAGGAACACTGAAGCTTTCTTT	CASSQDRGQGARNTEAFF
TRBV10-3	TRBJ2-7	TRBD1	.	TGTGCCATCAGTGAAGGGGGACAGGGGGGATACGAGCAGTACTTC	CAISEGGQGGYEQYF
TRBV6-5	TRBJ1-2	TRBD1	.	TGTGCCAGCAGACAGGGGGTTCGCTATGGCTACACCTTC	CASRQGVRYGYTF
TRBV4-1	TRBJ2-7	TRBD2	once	TGCGCCAGCAGCCAAATACCGGGGGGGGCCTCCTACGAGCAGTACTTC	CASSQIPGGASYEQYF
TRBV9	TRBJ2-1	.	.	TGTGCCAGCAGCGTGGGGGGACTGGGATCCTACAATGAGCAGTTCTTC	CASSVGGLGSYNEQFF
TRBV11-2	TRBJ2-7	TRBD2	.	TGTGCCAGCAGCCTACGGCCGGGACTAGCTTCCTACGAGCAGTACTTC	CASSLRPGLASYEQYF
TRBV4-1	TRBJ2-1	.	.	TGCGCCAGCAGCCAAGATCTTTCGGGGGGCATTGCGTACAATGAGCAGTTCTTC	CASSQDLSGGIAYNEQFF
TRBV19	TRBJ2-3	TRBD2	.	TGTGCCAGTAGTACCCCCCGACTAGCGGGAACCCTAGATACGCAGTATTTT	CASSTPRLAGTLDTQYF
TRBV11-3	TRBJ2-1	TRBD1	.	TGTGCCAGCAGCCACAGGGGCAACTCCTACAATGAGCAGTTCTTC	CASSHRGNSYNEQFF
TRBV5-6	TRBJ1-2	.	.	TGTGCCAGCAGCTTGAACAGGGACTATGGCTACACCTTC	CASSLNRDYGYTF
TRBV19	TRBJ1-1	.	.	TGTGCCAGTAGTATAGATCACAGGGTTATTGAAGCTTTCTTT	CASSIDHRVIEAFF
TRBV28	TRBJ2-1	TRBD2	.	TGTGCCAGCAAGACGGGACTAGAATTTGAGCAGTTCTTC	CASKTGLEFEQFF
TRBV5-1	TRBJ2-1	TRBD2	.	TGCGCCAGCAGCTTGGTTAGCGGGAGTAGTAATGAGCAGTTCTTC	CASSLVSGSSNEQFF
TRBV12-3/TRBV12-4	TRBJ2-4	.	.	TGTGCCAGCAGTTTAGGCGGGTCGAACATTCAGTACTTC	CASSLGGSNIQYF
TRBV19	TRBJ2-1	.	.	TGTGCCAGTAGTATAGCAGACTACAATGAGCAGTTCTTC	CASSIADYNEQFF
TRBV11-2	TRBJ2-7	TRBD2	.	TGTGCCAGCAGCTTAAGCGGGGGGTACCTTTACGAGCAGTACTTC	CASSLSGGYLYEQYF
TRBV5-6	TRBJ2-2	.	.	TGTGCCAGCAGCTTAAGTTTTGCAGGGGTTGTGACCGGGGAGCTGTTTTTT	CASSLSFAGVVTGELFF
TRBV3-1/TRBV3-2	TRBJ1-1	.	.	TGTGCCAGCAGCTACCGACAGGAAGCTTTCTTT	CASSYRQEAFF
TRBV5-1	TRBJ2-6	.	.	TGCGCCAGCAGCTTGGTCCTGGCGGGTGGGGCCAACGTCCTGACTTTC	CASSLVLAGGANVLTF
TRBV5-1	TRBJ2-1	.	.	TGCGCCAGCAGCTCCTCACAAACACGGCAGTTCTTC	CASSSSQTRQFF
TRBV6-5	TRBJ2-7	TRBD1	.	TGTGCCAGCAGGCCCCGACAGGGAGCCTACGAGCAGTACTTC	CASRPRQGAYEQYF
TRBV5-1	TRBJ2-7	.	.	TGCGCCAGCAGCTTGGATTCTTTAAACTACGAGCAGTACTTC	CASSLDSLNYEQYF
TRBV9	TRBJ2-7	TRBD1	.	TGTGCCAGCAGCGCGGGGACAGGGTTGGAAGAGCAGTACTTC	CASSAGTGLEEQYF
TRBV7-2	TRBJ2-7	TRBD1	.	TGTGCCAGCAGCAAGGGACAGTCAGCCTACGAGCAGTACTTC	CASSKGQSAYEQYF
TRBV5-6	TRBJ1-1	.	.	TGTGCCAGCAGCCCCGGTGCCCGGGAAGCTTTCTTT	CASSPGAREAFF
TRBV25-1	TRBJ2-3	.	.	TGTGCCAGCAGTCATTGGGGGGGCGGCACAGATACGCAGTATTTT	CASSHWGGGTDTQYF